This TCR beta chain was recovered during a study of breast tumors, draining lymph nodes, adjacent tissues. A single record per CDR3 protein comes from TCRdb applying MiXCR to the multiplex PCR reads. The sample holds over 100,000 distinct CDR3 sequences, about a fifth seen once. This clonotype was recorded once. Its antigen is not identified. A much larger clone is a single base away; this may be a read error. Germline values: CDR1 ENHRY, CDR2 SYGVKD. The CDR3 spans 14 residues. Breast cancer patients provided tissue from their axillary draining lymph nodes. Study-wide results and caveats: Tumor repertoires ranked between lymph nodes and nontumor tissue in diversity, with V and J gene preferences. The data were judged consistent with most tumor T cells coming from lymph node and expanding in tumor. Luminal-like breast cancer showed significantly greater tumor-nontumor repertoire similarity than basal-like breast cancer did.

This sequence joins TRBV10-3 and TRBJ2-6; D is perhaps TRBD1 or TRBD2 (6 bases each). The receptor was derived from a female donor with breast cancer. Some clones in this sample may be carry-over from other donors' samples. The sequenced sample consisted of axillary lymph node tissue. The DNA of the CDR3 is TGTGCCATCAGTGAGTCGAGGGGGGCCAGCGTCCTGACTTTC. Translation: CAISESRGASVLTF.